Listed below are T cell receptor beta chains from one sample, sequenced in a study of blood T cells in healthy people across ages. MiXCR, applied by TCRdb to the 5' RACE reads, yields one record per CDR3 protein. The table has 850,000 to 1,100,000 distinct CDR3 sequences, under 40% seen once. Specimen: blood. The receptor set was obtained from a man aged 18 to 30 in good health. Each CDR3 is given with its conserved first and last residue. The D gene is left open where the match is weak. Clone size is not always given. Where it is, it says once, few, many or a class for expanded clones.

length,J,V,D,size,DNA,CDR3
14,TRBJ2-2,TRBV4-3,-,few,TGCGCCAGCAGCCCCCAGGGGATGACCGGGGAGCTGTTTTTT,CASSPQGMTGELFF
11,TRBJ2-3,TRBV6-2/TRBV6-3,-,-,TGTGTCAGCAATTCGCCGGGTACGCAGTATTTT,CVSNSPGTQYF
11,TRBJ1-1,TRBV28,-,-,TGTGCCACCATCCCATCCACTGAAGCTTTCTTT,CATIPSTEAFF
14,TRBJ2-1,TRBV7-3,TRBD2,few,TGTGCCAGCAGTAGACTAGCGGGGATCGATGAGCAGTTCTTC,CASSRLAGIDEQFF
15,TRBJ2-1,TRBV20-1,-,many,TGCAGTGCCTTACCCTTCAGGCCTAGAGGGAATGAGCAGTTCTTC,CSALPFRPRGNEQFF
15,TRBJ2-2,TRBV5-1,TRBD2,-,TGCGCCAGCATGACTCTAGCGGGCAACACCGGGGAGCTGTTTTTT,CASMTLAGNTGELFF
16,TRBJ1-2,TRBV6-2/TRBV6-3,-,-,TGTGCCAGCAGTTACTCTAGGACCAATGGGACCTATGGCTACACCTTC,CASSYSRTNGTYGYTF
14,TRBJ2-3,TRBV6-2/TRBV6-3,TRBD2,-,TGTGCCAGCCGAGCGGGGGGGCTTACAGATACGCAGTATTTT,CASRAGGLTDTQYF
13,TRBJ1-4,TRBV6-6,-,few,TGTGCCAGCAGTTGGGCGCAGGGAGAAAAACTGTTTTTT,CASSWAQGEKLFF
12,TRBJ2-5,TRBV12-3/TRBV12-4,-,-,TGTGCCAGCAGTCCCCCAGGGCGGACCCAGTACTTC,CASSPPGRTQYF
14,TRBJ2-1,TRBV4-1,TRBD1,few,TGCGCCAGCAGCCAGGTTACAGGGGTGAATGAGCAGTTCTTC,CASSQVTGVNEQFF
15,TRBJ2-2,TRBV27,TRBD2,few,TGTGCCAGCAGTCCTCGGACTAGAAACACCGGGGAGCTGTTTTTT,CASSPRTRNTGELFF
13,TRBJ2-1,TRBV4-3,-,few,TGCGCCAGCAGCCGCGAGGTCTCCTACGAGCAGTTCTTC,CASSREVSYEQFF
15,TRBJ2-6,TRBV12-3/TRBV12-4,-,few,TGTGCCAGCAGAAGGGAGGTCTCTGGGGCCAACGTCCTGACTTTC,CASRREVSGANVLTF
15,TRBJ1-1,TRBV25-1,-,-,TGTGCCAACAGTGATGGGGGACACACGAACACTGAAGCTTTCTTT,CANSDGGHTNTEAFF
16,TRBJ1-2,TRBV2,-,-,TGTGCCGGCGATACGGTCTTATGGGGCTCGCCCGGTGGCTACACCTTC,CAGDTVLWGSPGGYTF
15,TRBJ1-6,TRBV20-1,TRBD1,many,TGCAGTGCCCCGGGACAGGGTAGATATAATTCACCCCTCCACTTT,CSAPGQGRYNSPLHF
14,TRBJ1-2,TRBV5-5,TRBD1,-,TGTGCCAGCAGCTTCCCAGGGGGCAGGGATGGCTACACCTTC,CASSFPGGRDGYTF
16,TRBJ1-2,TRBV7-2,-,-,TGTGCCAGCAGCTTAAGTCCTGCCCAGGGGTCCTATGGCTACACCTTC,CASSLSPAQGSYGYTF
14,TRBJ1-1,TRBV14,TRBD1,-,TGTGCCAGCAGCCAGGACAGGGACGGCACTGAAGCTTTCTTT,CASSQDRDGTEAFF
16,TRBJ2-3,TRBV27,-,-,TGTGCCAGCAGTTTAAGTATCAGGTTCAAAATGGGTACGCAGTATTTT,CASSLSIRFKMGTQYF
13,TRBJ2-3,TRBV10-3,-,-,TGTGTCATCAGATCGGGGATGAGGAATACGCAGTATTTT,CVIRSGMRNTQYF
15,TRBJ1-1,TRBV4-1,-,-,TGCGCCAGCAGCCAATCCCCCGGGACTAACACTGAAGCTTTCTTT,CASSQSPGTNTEAFF
15,TRBJ2-3,TRBV18,-,-,TGTGCCAGCTCACCACAATCCAGGGTCGTCGATACGCAGTATTTT,CASSPQSRVVDTQYF
14,TRBJ2-1,TRBV24-1,TRBD1,-,TGTGCCACCAAACAGGGGGCGAGAAGGAATGAGCAGTTCTTC,CATKQGARRNEQFF
16,TRBJ2-5,TRBV7-2,TRBD1,-,TGTGCCAGCAGCTTAGCGTCAAGTGACAGGGGACGTCCGCAGTACTTC,CASSLASSDRGRPQYF
16,TRBJ1-1,TRBV9,-,-,TGTGCCAGCAGCGTAGGGGGGGCAGGAGGGAACACTGAAGCTTTCTTT,CASSVGGAGGNTEAFF
16,TRBJ1-2,TRBV20-1,-,few,TGCAGTGCTAGAGATGAGGGGACGGCTACTAACTATGGCTACACCTTC,CSARDEGTATNYGYTF
13,TRBJ2-1,TRBV11-2,-,many,TGTGCCAGCAGCCGGACAGCGTACAATGAGCAGTTCTTC,CASSRTAYNEQFF
16,TRBJ2-6,TRBV7-9,-,-,TGTGCCAGCAGCTTGGAACTCCACTCTGGGGCCAACGTCCTGACTTTC,CASSLELHSGANVLTF
13,TRBJ1-2,TRBV7-9,-,-,TGTGCCAGCAGCCCCCAACCCAACTATGGCTACACCTTC,CASSPQPNYGYTF
15,TRBJ2-3,TRBV3-1,-,many,TGTGCCAGCAGCCAAGATCTACAGTCCACAGATACGCAGTATTTT,CASSQDLQSTDTQYF
13,TRBJ1-1,TRBV2,-,many,TGTGCCAGCAGCGGGGCGGGAGGGACTGAAGCTTTCTTT,CASSGAGGTEAFF
13,TRBJ1-1,TRBV20-1,-,few,TGCAGTGCTAGATTCGGCGGCAACACTGAAGCTTTCTTT,CSARFGGNTEAFF
17,TRBJ2-7,TRBV4-3,TRBD1,few,TGCGCCAGCAGCCAAGATCTGACAGGGTTGGGCCCCTACGAGCAGTACTTC,CASSQDLTGLGPYEQYF
14,TRBJ1-2,TRBV7-9,TRBD1,-,TGTGCCAGCAGCTCAGGGACAGGGGGCTATGGCTACACCTTC,CASSSGTGGYGYTF
17,TRBJ2-1,TRBV13,TRBD1,-,TGTGCCAGCAGCTTAGGCGGACAGGGGAGCTCCTACAATGAGCAGTTCTTC,CASSLGGQGSSYNEQFF
14,TRBJ1-4,TRBV28,TRBD1,few,TGTGCCAGCAGTTTGACAGGGGCTAATGAAAAACTGTTTTTT,CASSLTGANEKLFF
17,TRBJ2-3,TRBV3-1,TRBD1,few,TGTGCCAGCAGCCAACACCGGGACAGGGGCCGGGAAGATACGCAGTATTTT,CASSQHRDRGREDTQYF
16,TRBJ2-2,TRBV7-8,-,-,TGTGCCAGCAGATATATGGGTCGACGGAACACCGGGGAGCTGTTTTTT,CASRYMGRRNTGELFF
14,TRBJ2-5,TRBV12-3/TRBV12-4,-,-,TGTGCCAGCAGCCTCGTGGGGGGCGGGAATGAGCAGTACTTC,CASSLVGGGNEQYF
15,TRBJ2-3,TRBV7-2,-,few,TGTGCCAGCAGCTTAAACCCTAGCGGAGAGGGGGCGCAGTATTTT,CASSLNPSGEGAQYF
16,TRBJ2-7,TRBV20-1,-,few,TGCAGTGCTAGGGGCTTCGACGGGCGCGGCTCCTACGAGCAGTACTTC,CSARGFDGRGSYEQYF
15,TRBJ1-1,TRBV20-1,-,-,TGCAGTGCTAGAGAGGAAGGCAGGGGATACTATGAAGCTTTCTTT,CSAREEGRGYYEAFF
16,TRBJ1-2,TRBV9,TRBD1,many,TGTGCCAGCAGGACCGAATCTGGGACAGCAAACTATGGCTACACCTTC,CASRTESGTANYGYTF
16,TRBJ1-4,TRBV7-2,-,few,TGTGCCAGCAGCCGACTTCGTTCGGGCTACAATGAAAAACTGTTTTTT,CASSRLRSGYNEKLFF
16,TRBJ2-3,TRBV6-6,TRBD2,-,TGTGCCAGCAGTTACGGGGGGGGAAGTAGCACAGATACGCAGTATTTT,CASSYGGGSSTDTQYF
12,TRBJ2-1,TRBV24-1,-,-,TGTGCCACCAGGAGCTACGAAAATGAGCAGTTCTTC,CATRSYENEQFF
14,TRBJ2-3,TRBV7-3,-,few,TGTGCCCGCAGCTTAACGGGTAGCACAGATACGCAGTATTTT,CARSLTGSTDTQYF
13,TRBJ2-7,TRBV7-9,-,-,TGTGCCAGCAGCGCCAATAACGACATCGAGCAGTACTTC,CASSANNDIEQYF
17,TRBJ2-3,TRBV4-1,TRBD2,-,TGCGCCAGCACCCCGATAGGGCGGGGGACCCTCACAGATACGCAGTATTTT,CASTPIGRGTLTDTQYF
16,TRBJ2-5,TRBV6-1,TRBD2,-,TGTGCCAGCCTCCTACCCCTGGGGGGGATCGCGAAGACCCAGTACTTC,CASLLPLGGIAKTQYF
13,TRBJ1-2,TRBV21-1,-,-,TGTGCCAGCAGCAAAGAGGAGGCCAGGGGCTACACCTTC,CASSKEEARGYTF
13,TRBJ1-2,TRBV6-5,-,few,TGTGCCGCCGCCCCCCGGGATAGCCATGGCTACACCTTC,CAAAPRDSHGYTF
12,TRBJ1-2,TRBV12-3/TRBV12-4,-,few,TGTGCCAGCAGGTCACAGTCCTATGGCTACACCTTC,CASRSQSYGYTF